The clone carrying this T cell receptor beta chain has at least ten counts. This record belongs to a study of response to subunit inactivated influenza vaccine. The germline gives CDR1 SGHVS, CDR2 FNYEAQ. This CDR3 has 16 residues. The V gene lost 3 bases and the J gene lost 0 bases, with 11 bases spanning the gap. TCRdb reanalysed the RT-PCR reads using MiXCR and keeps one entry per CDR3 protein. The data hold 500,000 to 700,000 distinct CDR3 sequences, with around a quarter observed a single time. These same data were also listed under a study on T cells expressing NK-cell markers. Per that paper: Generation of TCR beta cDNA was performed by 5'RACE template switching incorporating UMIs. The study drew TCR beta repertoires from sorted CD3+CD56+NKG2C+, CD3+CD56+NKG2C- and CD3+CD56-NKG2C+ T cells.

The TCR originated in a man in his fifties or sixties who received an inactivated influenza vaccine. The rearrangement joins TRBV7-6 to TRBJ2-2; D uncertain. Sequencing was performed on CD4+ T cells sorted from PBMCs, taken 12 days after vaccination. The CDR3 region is CASSLETAANTGELFF. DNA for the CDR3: TGTGCCAGCAGCTTGGAAACAGCCGCGAACACCGGGGAGCTGTTTTTT.